This TCR beta chain is from a study of shared clonotypes between healthy human individuals. Only Caucasian adults living in Nashville, Tennessee made up the donor group. The authors ran unsorted PBMC replicate PCRs on roughly 330 ng DNA, tens of thousands of T cell genomes. On ten immunoSEQ deep assay plates, unsorted PBMC DNA was sequenced. In the authors' methods: From ImmunoSEQ came sequences covering only the junction and carrying no quality scores, so filtering differed. Measured with immunoSEQ multiplex PCR; TCRdb has only the in-frame clones, and not every one. The D gene and trimming were derived from the DNA, and the V and J assignments and clone size from that table. The sample lists some 490,000 clones, over 75% occurring once. The CDR3 has 15 residues. Germline CDR1 reads LGHNA; CDR2 reads YSLEER. Deletions cut 1 base from V and 3 bases from J, with 10 bases between.

Material: PBMCs. The source of this sequence is a middle-aged woman in good health. Some clones in this sample may be carry-over from other donors' samples. This chain links TRBV4-3 with TRBJ1-3; the D gene is possibly TRBD1 (5 bases). The CDR3 loop reads CASSQAQEVGNTIYF. CDR3 DNA sequence: TGCGCCAGCAGCCAAGCACAGGAAGTTGGAAACACCATATATTTT.